The clone carrying this T cell receptor beta chain was observed many times. Antigen unknown. These data are taken from a study of CD8 T cells in ankylosing spondylitis. Study-wide points: Some of these motif variants have turned up before, in reports on reactive arthritis synovial fluid and blood. A TCR beta motif of roughly eight highly homologous variants seemed to mark ankylosing spondylitis blood.

V lost 8 bases and J lost 1, with 5 bases in between. CDR1 and CDR2 from the germline V gene are MDHEN and SYDVKM. The CDR3 runs 12 residues. TCRdb re-called the 5' RACE reads through MiXCR, storing one row per CDR3 protein. Seen here are hundreds of thousands of distinct CDR3 sequences, approximately 10% observed once, and the top ten hold 20% to 25%. The sequencing sample was made of blood, either unsorted or a sorted T cell fraction (not recorded which). This chain uses TRBV28 with TRBJ2-2, with D maybe TRBD1 (5 bases). This TCR was recovered from a male donor with ankylosing spondylitis or in good health (not recorded which). CDR3 amino acids: CASGQNTGELFF. The CDR3 nucleotides read TGTGCCAGCGGACAGAACACCGGGGAGCTGTTTTTT.